These 8 T cell receptor beta chains share one sample of origin, sequenced in a study of blood T cell repertoires in COVID-19. TCRdb's copy holds only in-frame clones and misses some; the assay was immunoSEQ multiplex PCR. The sample lists about 160,000 clones, roughly 89% seen once, with around a tenth in the top ten. The sample taken for sequencing was peripheral blood. The receptors shown here come from a woman in her sixties or seventies with COVID-19, enrolled during active disease.

CDR3 protein: CASRPGTQNSPLHF. CDR3 DNA sequence: TGTGCCAGCAGGCCCGGGACTCAAAATTCACCCCTCCACTTT. The chain joins TRBV2 to TRBJ1-6; possibly TRBD1 for D (5 bases). Trimming stripped 6 bases from V and 7 bases from J, with 13 bases between. The CDR3 loop spans 14 amino acids. From germline, CDR1 is SNHLY and CDR2 FYNNEI.

The chain has TRBV30 and TRBJ1-1; TRBD1 matches 8 bases. V gave up 3 bases and J gave up 4 bases; unmatched junction bases: 7. The germline V gene encodes CDR1 GTSNPN and CDR2 SVGIG (reference sequence). The CDR3 totals 14 residues. As DNA, the CDR3 is TGTGCCTGGAGGCCCCAGGGGGCGCGCACTGAAGCTTTCTTT. Protein sequence: CAWRPQGARTEAFF.

This sequence joins TRBV6-5 and TRBJ2-5; 8 bases align to TRBD2. The germline CDR1 and CDR2 sequences are MNHEY and SVGAGI. CDR3 length: 13 residues. After removal of 7 bases from V and 4 bases from J, the junction contained 5 bases not matched to a gene. The CDR3 sequence: CASNTGGRETQYF. CDR3 sequence (DNA): TGTGCCAGCAATACGGGGGGGAGAGAGACCCAGTACTTC.

This clone was seen once. The V gene is TRBV5-1, the J gene TRBJ1-5, with 7 positions matching TRBD1. In germline, CDR1 is SGHRS, CDR2 YFSETQ. The CDR3 is 16 residues long. Losses at the gene ends were 0 bases for V and 4 bases for J; bases not matched to a gene: 7. CDR3 bases: TGCGCCAGCAGCTTGGGATTAGACAGGGAAAATCAGCCCCAGCATTTT. Translation: CASSLGLDRENQPQHF. Drawing the rest from reference TRBV5-1 and TRBJ1-5, the complete variable domain is KAGVTQTPRYLIKTRGQQVTLSCSPISGHRSVSWYQQTPGQGLQFLFEYFSETQRNKGNFPGRFSGRQFSNSRSEMNVSTLELGDSALYLCASSLGLDRENQPQHFGDGTRLSIL.

This clone was found once. The rearrangement links TRBV7-3 to TRBJ2-3; the D gene is possibly TRBD2 (6 bases). V dropped 3 bases and J dropped 8 bases, with 18 bases sitting between them. The CDR3 contains 15 residues. The V gene's germline CDR1 is SGHTA and CDR2 FQGTGA. The CDR3 region has the DNA TGTGCCAGCAGCTTTGTAGGAGGGCCGTTGGGTACGCAGTATTTT. This sequence encodes CASSFVGGPLGTQYF.

The chain uses TRBV9 and TRBJ1-2; no clear D gene. V lost 0 bases, J lost 2 bases, and 11 bases lay in between. The germline CDR1 and CDR2 sequences are SGDLS and YYNGEE. The CDR3 runs to 15 residues. The CDR3 protein is CASSVDGESNYGYTF. Written as DNA, the CDR3 is TGTGCCAGCAGCGTAGATGGGGAGAGCAACTATGGCTACACCTTC.

This clone showed up just once. This rearrangement joins TRBV6-5 to TRBJ1-4, with TRBD1 identical over 7 bases. CDR3 length: 13 amino acids. Trimming at V came to 8 bases and at J to 8 bases, leaving 8 bases not matched to a gene. Germline V CDR1 and CDR2: MNHEY, SVGAGI. CDR3 in DNA: TGTGCCAGCTCGGACAGGCTGGGCGAAAAACTGTTTTTT. Its translation is CASSDRLGEKLFF.

This clone was counted once. CDR3 loop: CASREDMNTEAFF. In nucleotides, the CDR3 is TGTGCCAGCAGAGAAGACATGAACACTGAAGCTTTCTTT. V and J are TRBV28 and TRBJ1-1; D gene unclear. The length of the CDR3 is 13 residues. Germline V gene sequence: CDR1 MDHEN, CDR2 SYDVKM. Trimming took off 6 bases at V and 0 bases at J, with 8 bases between the two ends.